Shown below are 20 T cell receptor beta chains from a single sample sequenced in a study of beta chain features in type 1 diabetes. Expressed TCRB transcripts were sequenced because the isolated RNA had all been reverse transcribed beforehand. Assay used: immunoSEQ multiplex PCR; TCRdb lists only in-frame clones, some missing. This sample yields about 900,000 clones, of which about 17% are seen a single time; 0.023% belongs to the top ten. Source material: naive CD4+ T cells from blood. These receptors all stem from a woman aged 18-30 years in good health.

This clone was detected a few times. This chain joins TRBV7-8 and TRBJ2-2; TRBD2 matches at 10 bases. Trimming removed 2 bases from V and 3 bases from J; junction bases left unmatched: 6. The CDR3 covers 17 residues. Germline values: CDR1 SGHVS, CDR2 FQNEAQ. CDR3 protein: CASSLRPLAGDTGELFF. The CDR3 DNA reads as TGTGCCAGCAGCTTAAGACCCCTAGCGGGGGACACCGGGGAGCTGTTTTTT.

V usage is TRBV4-1 and J usage is TRBJ2-7; D tentatively fits TRBD1 or TRBD2 (5 bases each). CDR1 and CDR2 (germline): MGHRA, YSYEKL. There are 15 residues in the CDR3. The V and J ends lost 1 base and 4 bases respectively, with 14 bases between them. The CDR3 loop is CASSQAGPWDYEQYF. The DNA for the CDR3 is TGCGCCAGCAGCCAAGCGGGACCCTGGGATTACGAGCAGTACTTC.

This clone was counted between two and nine times. The junction does not match germline at one end; this may be a read error. The gene calls are TRBV4-3 and TRBJ2-2; perhaps TRBD2 as D (6 bases). Germline loops: CDR1 LGHNA, CDR2 YSLEER. The CDR3 consists of 18 residues. The CDR3 DNA sequence: TGCGCCAGCACCCAACGACCCGGGACTCCGACCTCGGCGGGGGAGCTGTTTTTT. This codes for CASTQRPGTPTSAGELFF.

J is TRBJ2-1 and V is TRBV4-3; D call uncertain. The CDR3 extends over 15 amino acids. Germline V gives CDR1 LGHNA, CDR2 YSLEER. V was cut by 0 bases and J by 7 bases, with 13 bases left in between. The CDR3 is CASSQEGWGLNEQFF. DNA of the CDR3: TGCGCCAGCAGCCAAGAAGGATGGGGATTAAATGAGCAGTTCTTC.

Details on this clone: Other DNA sequences of this sample code for an identical CDR3. The CDR3 loop reads CASSLTGGTEAFF. In DNA, the CDR3 is TGCGCCAGCAGCTTGACAGGGGGCACTGAAGCTTTCTTT. The gene calls are TRBV5-1 and TRBJ1-1, with TRBD1 matching 8 bases. This CDR3 is 13 amino acids long. V trimming: 1 base; J trimming: 4 bases; junction bases outside the gene matches: 0. From germline, CDR1 is SGHRS and CDR2 YFSETQ.

The table lists this clone with a few counts. The chain has TRBV10-3 and TRBJ2-1; 12 bases fit TRBD2. CDR3 length: 17 amino acids. Trimming at V came to 4 bases and at J to 6 bases, leaving 10 bases not matched to a gene. From germline, CDR1 is ENHRY and CDR2 SYGVKD. The CDR3 loop reads CAISARELAGGFNEQFF. CDR3 sequence (DNA): TGTGCCATCAGTGCGAGGGAACTAGCGGGAGGCTTCAATGAGCAGTTCTTC.

This clone was observed at least ten times. V and J are TRBV14 and TRBJ2-1, with no clear D. Germline-derived CDR1 and CDR2 are SGHDN and FVKESK. V was cut by 4 bases and J by 0 bases, with 7 bases left in between. There are 14 residues in the CDR3. CDR3 loop: CASSLASSYNEQFF. The CDR3 coding sequence is TGTGCCAGCAGCCTTGCAAGCTCCTACAATGAGCAGTTCTTC.

In its sample, this clone was seen a few times. This chain links TRBV7-3 with TRBJ2-7, with D perhaps matching TRBD2 (5 bases). This CDR3 has 16 residues. The V gene lost 1 base and the J gene lost 6 bases, with 19 bases spanning the gap. The germline CDR1 and CDR2 sequences are SGHTA and FQGTGA. The CDR3 region is CASSLRAGLPPSEQYF. CDR3 DNA sequence: TGTGCCAGCAGCTTAAGAGCAGGACTCCCCCCTAGCGAGCAGTACTTC.

The chain combines TRBV28 with TRBJ2-7, with a weak D call TRBD1 (6 bases). The CDR3 consists of 16 residues. Germline-derived CDR1 and CDR2 are MDHEN and SYDVKM. V shed 5 bases and J shed 3 bases, with 20 bases lying between them. CDR3 residues: CASSTPQGWMGYEQYF. The CDR3 DNA sequence: TGTGCCAGCAGTACACCCCAGGGGTGGATGGGCTACGAGCAGTACTTC.

As regards this clone: This sample includes further DNA sequences coding for the same CDR3. The V call is TRBV6-1, the J call TRBJ2-7, with 7 nucleotides matching TRBD1. J was trimmed by 2 bases and V by 7 bases; bases with no gene match: 2. The germline CDR1 and CDR2 sequences are MNHNS and SASEGT. The CDR3 covers 12 residues. The CDR3 here is CASTGTAYEQYF. CDR3 coding DNA: TGTGCCAGCACCGGGACAGCCTACGAGCAGTACTTC.

This clone was seen at least ten times. The chain recombines TRBV10-3 with TRBJ1-5; unclear D gene. Looked up from germline, CDR1 is ENHRY and CDR2 is SYGVKD. Trimming cost V 4 bases and J 9 bases, with 10 bases left between them. This CDR3 is built from 12 residues. As DNA, the CDR3 is TGTGCCATCAGTGGACTTGGTAGGCCCCAGCATTTT. It is translated as CAISGLGRPQHF.

CDR3 DNA sequence: TGTGCCAGCAGTTTATCGCGTGTGGAGGAGACCCAGTACTTC. Translation: CASSLSRVEETQYF. J is TRBJ2-5 and V is TRBV28; no definite D call. This CDR3 has 14 residues. Per the germline V gene, CDR1 is MDHEN and CDR2 is SYDVKM. The germline V and J ends were trimmed by 1 base and 5 bases, with 11 bases remaining between them. Combining the CDR3 with reference TRBV28 and TRBJ2-5 gives the whole variable domain DVKVTQSSRYLVKRTGEKVFLECVQDMDHENMFWYRQDPGLGLRLIYFSYDVKMKEKGDIPEGYSVSREKKERFSLILESASTNQTSMYLCASSLSRVEETQYFGPGTRLLVL.

Turning to this clone: At the DNA level, this CDR3 is encoded by other sequences in the same sample as well. The J gene is TRBJ2-1, the V gene TRBV28; D not certain. CDR1 and CDR2 (germline): MDHEN, SYDVKM. This CDR3 is 12 amino acids long. Trimming took off 6 bases at V and 6 bases at J, with 9 bases between the two ends. CDR3 region: CASSLTGNEQFF. The CDR3 DNA reads TGTGCCAGCAGCCTTACCGGCAATGAGCAGTTCTTC.

This clone was counted only a few times. The gene calls are TRBV7-8 and TRBJ1-5, with D hard to call. The CDR3 totals 14 residues. V lost 3 bases, J lost 6 bases, and 12 bases lay in between. CDR1 is SGHVS, CDR2 FQNEAQ, per germline. CDR3: CASSFGRRPQPQHF. The CDR3 DNA follows: TGTGCCAGCAGCTTCGGACGTCGTCCTCAGCCCCAGCATTTT.

This clone has a handful of counts. V gene TRBV19 combines with J gene TRBJ1-2; the match to TRBD1 covers 8 bases. This CDR3 comprises 19 residues. Unmatched junction bases numbered 23, after V lost 6 bases and J lost 5 bases. The germline V gene encodes CDR1 LNHDA and CDR2 SQIVND (reference sequence). CDR3 nucleotide sequence: TGTGCCAGTAGCTCGATCACCGGGACAGGAACTCCCTCGAGGTATGGCTACACCTTC. Its translation is CASSSITGTGTPSRYGYTF.

The chain is built from TRBV5-4 and TRBJ2-7; D tentatively reads TRBD1 or TRBD2 (5 bases each). The ends were cut back, 4 bases at V and 2 bases at J, with 13 bases in the middle. This CDR3 has 14 residues. From germline, CDR1 is SGHNT and CDR2 YYREEE (reference sequence). The CDR3 is CASSKEGPTYEQYF. CDR3 in DNA: TGTGCCAGCAGCAAAGAGGGACCGACCTACGAGCAGTACTTC.

The rearrangement links TRBV11-2 to TRBJ2-3; 9 bases are shared with TRBD2. With 0 bases clipped from V and 3 bases from J, the junction kept 13 bases outside the gene matches. The CDR3 loop spans 19 amino acids. From germline, CDR1 is SGHAT and CDR2 FQNNGV. The CDR3 DNA sequence: TGTGCCAGCAGCTTAGATTGGGTGCGGTCTAGCGGGAAAACAGATACGCAGTATTTT. This encodes CASSLDWVRSSGKTDTQYF.

The table lists this clone with a few counts. The chain is built from TRBV5-1 and TRBJ2-2; D is undetermined. The CDR3 totals 15 residues. Trimming took off 4 bases at V and 0 bases at J, with 10 bases between the two ends. Germline loops: CDR1 SGHRS, CDR2 YFSETQ. DNA of the CDR3: TGCGCCAGCAGCCACGGACCCTCGAACACCGGGGAGCTGTTTTTT. Translating gives CASSHGPSNTGELFF.

The V gene is TRBV7-9, the J gene TRBJ1-1; 7 nucleotides match TRBD1. The CDR3 totals 18 residues. Germline CDR1 SEHNR, CDR2 FQNEAQ (reference sequence). With V trimmed by 4 bases and J by 1 base, 15 bases remained unmatched. CDR3 sequence: CASSSRRRGLNRNTEAFF. The CDR3 DNA is TGTGCCAGCAGCTCTCGGAGGAGGGGGCTTAACAGGAACACTGAAGCTTTCTTT.

This clone came up a few times. The chain carries TRBV28 and TRBJ2-7, with 10 bases fitting TRBD2. In germline, CDR1 is MDHEN, CDR2 SYDVKM. Trimming cost V 8 bases and J 2 bases; bases outside gene matches: 9. The CDR3 is 15 amino acids. The CDR3 DNA reads TGTGCCAGCCGAGTAGGGACTAGCGTTCCCTACGAGCAGTACTTC. Amino acid sequence: CASRVGTSVPYEQYF.